A single sample gave rise to the 2 T cell receptor beta chains below, sequenced in a study of cytomegalovirus exposure and HLA in healthy donors. Primers for the PCR totalled 60 Vbeta and 13 Jbeta. The assay was immunoSEQ multiplex PCR, and TCRdb's table has in-frame clones only and misses some. The table shows under 300,000 clones, with 84% occurring only once. Sequenced: PBMCs. These receptors were obtained from a woman aged 40 to 50 in good health and CMV-seropositive.

The V gene is TRBV4-2, the J gene TRBJ2-7; TRBD1 matches 8 bases. V was pared by 4 bases and J by 6 bases, with 8 bases of the junction left unmatched. CDR1 is LGHNA and CDR2 is YNFKEQ in the germline V gene. CDR3 length equals 14 residues. CDR3 sequence (DNA): TGTGCCAGCAGCCCCTCCCGGACAGGGACCGAGCAGTACTTC. As protein: CASSPSRTGTEQYF.

The rearrangement links TRBV27 to TRBJ2-3; D not certain. Germline CDR1 is MNHEY and CDR2 is SMNVEV (reference sequence). The CDR3 is 15 amino acids. V was shortened by 3 bases and J by 4 bases, with 14 bases between the two germline ends. The CDR3 region is CASSLRWLLSDTQYF. The CDR3, as DNA: TGTGCCAGCAGTTTGAGGTGGCTTCTGTCAGATACGCAGTATTTT.